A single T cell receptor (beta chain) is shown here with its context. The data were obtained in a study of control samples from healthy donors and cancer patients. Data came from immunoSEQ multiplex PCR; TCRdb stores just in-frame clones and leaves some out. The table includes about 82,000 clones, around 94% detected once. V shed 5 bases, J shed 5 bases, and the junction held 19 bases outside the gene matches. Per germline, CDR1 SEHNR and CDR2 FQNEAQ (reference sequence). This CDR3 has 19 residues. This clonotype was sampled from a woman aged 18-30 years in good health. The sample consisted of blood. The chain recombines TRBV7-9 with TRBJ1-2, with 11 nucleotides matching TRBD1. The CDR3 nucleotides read TGTGCCAGCAGCCACCGGGCGGGGACAGGGGGAAAAGCTCGTTATGGCTACACCTTC. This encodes CASSHRAGTGGKARYGYTF.